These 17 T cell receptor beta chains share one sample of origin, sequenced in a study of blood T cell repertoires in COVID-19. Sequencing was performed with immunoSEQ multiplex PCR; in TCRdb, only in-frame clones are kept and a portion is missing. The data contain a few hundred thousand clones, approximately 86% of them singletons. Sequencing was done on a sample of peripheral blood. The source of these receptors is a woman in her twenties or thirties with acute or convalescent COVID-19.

The CDR3 is CASSLGETYEQYF. CDR3 nucleotides: TGTGCCAGCAGCTTAGGAGAGACCTACGAGCAGTACTTC. V and J are TRBV7-8 and TRBJ2-7; D unresolved. Deletions cut 1 base from V and 2 bases from J, with 6 bases between. CDR1 and CDR2 (germline): SGHVS, FQNEAQ. The length of the CDR3 is 13 residues.

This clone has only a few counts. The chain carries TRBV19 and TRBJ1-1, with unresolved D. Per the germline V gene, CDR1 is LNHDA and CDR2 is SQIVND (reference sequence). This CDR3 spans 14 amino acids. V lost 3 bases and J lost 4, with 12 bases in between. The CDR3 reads CASSIPGRVTEAFF. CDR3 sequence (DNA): TGTGCCAGTAGTATTCCGGGGAGGGTCACTGAAGCTTTCTTT.

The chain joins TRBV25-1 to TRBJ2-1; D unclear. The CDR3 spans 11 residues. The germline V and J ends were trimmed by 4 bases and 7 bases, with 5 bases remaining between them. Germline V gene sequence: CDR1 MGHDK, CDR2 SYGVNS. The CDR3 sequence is CASSVKNEQFF. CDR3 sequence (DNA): TGTGCCAGCAGTGTTAAAAATGAGCAGTTCTTC.

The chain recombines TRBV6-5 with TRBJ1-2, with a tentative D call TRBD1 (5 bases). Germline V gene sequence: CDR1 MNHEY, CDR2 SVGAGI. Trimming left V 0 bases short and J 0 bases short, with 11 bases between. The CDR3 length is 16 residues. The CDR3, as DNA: TGTGCCAGCAGTTACTCGGCCTCAGGGACTAACTATGGCTACACCTTC. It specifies CASSYSASGTNYGYTF.

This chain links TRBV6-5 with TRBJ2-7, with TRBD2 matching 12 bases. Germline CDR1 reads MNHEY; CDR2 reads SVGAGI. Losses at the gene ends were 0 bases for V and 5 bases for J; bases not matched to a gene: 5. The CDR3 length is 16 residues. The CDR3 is CASSYSASGRAHEQYF. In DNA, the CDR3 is TGTGCCAGCAGTTACTCTGCTAGCGGGAGGGCCCACGAGCAGTACTTC.

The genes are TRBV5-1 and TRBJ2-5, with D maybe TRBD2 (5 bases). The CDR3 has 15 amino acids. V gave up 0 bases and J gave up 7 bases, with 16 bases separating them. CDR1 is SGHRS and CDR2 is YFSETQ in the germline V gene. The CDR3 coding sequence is TGCGCCAGCAGCTTGGGGTCGGACGGAGAGGGGACCCAGTACTTC. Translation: CASSLGSDGEGTQYF. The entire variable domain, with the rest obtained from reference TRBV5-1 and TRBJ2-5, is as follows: KAGVTQTPRYLIKTRGQQVTLSCSPISGHRSVSWYQQTPGQGLQFLFEYFSETQRNKGNFPGRFSGRQFSNSRSEMNVSTLELGDSALYLCASSLGSDGEGTQYFGPGTRLLVL.

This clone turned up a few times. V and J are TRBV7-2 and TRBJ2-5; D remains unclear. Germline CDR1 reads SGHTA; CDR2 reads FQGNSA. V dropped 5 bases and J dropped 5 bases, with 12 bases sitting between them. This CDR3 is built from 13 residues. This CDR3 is CASSPSRVETQYF. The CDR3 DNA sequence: TGTGCCAGCAGCCCCTCGCGTGTGGAGACCCAGTACTTC.

The DNA for the CDR3 is TGTGCCATCGGGGTATATGGCTACGAGCAGTACTTC. Protein sequence: CAIGVYGYEQYF. The chain has TRBV6-5 and TRBJ2-7, with D tentatively TRBD2 (5 bases). CDR1 is MNHEY, CDR2 SVGAGI, per germline. The ends were cut back, 10 bases at V and 3 bases at J, with 13 bases in the middle. The CDR3 length is 12 residues.

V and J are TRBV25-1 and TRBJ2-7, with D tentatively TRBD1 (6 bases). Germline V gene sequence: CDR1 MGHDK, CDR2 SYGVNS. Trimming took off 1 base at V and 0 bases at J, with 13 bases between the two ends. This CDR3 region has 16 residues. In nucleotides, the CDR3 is TGTGCCAGCAGTGAATTAGGACAGACGAGCTCCTACGAGCAGTACTTC. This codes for CASSELGQTSSYEQYF.

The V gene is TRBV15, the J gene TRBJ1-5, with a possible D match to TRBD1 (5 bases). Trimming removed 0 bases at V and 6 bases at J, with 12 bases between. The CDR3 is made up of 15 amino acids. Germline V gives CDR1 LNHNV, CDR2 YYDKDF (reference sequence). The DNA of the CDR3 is TGTGCCACCAGCAGAGATCCCAGGGTGGCTCAGCCCCAGCATTTT. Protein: CATSRDPRVAQPQHF.

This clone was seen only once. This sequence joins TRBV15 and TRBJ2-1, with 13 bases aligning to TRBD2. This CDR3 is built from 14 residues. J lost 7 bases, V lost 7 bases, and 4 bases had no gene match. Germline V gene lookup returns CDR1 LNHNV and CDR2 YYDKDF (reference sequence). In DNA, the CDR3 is TGTGCCACCACCCAGGGACTAGCGGGAAATGAGCAGTTCTTC. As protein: CATTQGLAGNEQFF.

CDR3 nucleotide sequence: TGTGCCAGCAGCCAAGGGGTAGCGGGAGGGTACCAAGAGACCCAGTACTTC. This gives the protein CASSQGVAGGYQETQYF. The V gene is TRBV4-2, the J gene TRBJ2-5, with 11 bases that match TRBD2. The CDR3 loop spans 17 amino acids. J lost 0 bases, V lost 1 base, and 4 bases had no gene match. Germline values: CDR1 LGHNA, CDR2 YNFKEQ.

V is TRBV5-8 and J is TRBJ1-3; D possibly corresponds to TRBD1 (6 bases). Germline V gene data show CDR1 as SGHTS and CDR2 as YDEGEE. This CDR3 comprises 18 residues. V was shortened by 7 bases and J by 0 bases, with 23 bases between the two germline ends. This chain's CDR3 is CASSTRSQGLNSGNTIYF. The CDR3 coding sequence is TGTGCCAGCTCCACTCGATCACAGGGCCTAAACTCTGGAAACACCATATATTTT.

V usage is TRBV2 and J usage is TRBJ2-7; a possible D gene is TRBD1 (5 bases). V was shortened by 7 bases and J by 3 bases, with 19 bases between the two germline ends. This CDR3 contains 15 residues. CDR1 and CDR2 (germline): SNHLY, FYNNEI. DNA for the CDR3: TGTGCCAGCAAGATACAGTCCAGGGCCAGCTACGAGCAGTACTTC. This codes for CASKIQSRASYEQYF.

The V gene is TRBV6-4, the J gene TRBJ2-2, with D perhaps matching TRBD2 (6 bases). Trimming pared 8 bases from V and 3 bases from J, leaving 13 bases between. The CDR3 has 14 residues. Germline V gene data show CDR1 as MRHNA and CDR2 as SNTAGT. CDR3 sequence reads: CASGRDLDTGELFF. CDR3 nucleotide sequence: TGTGCCAGCGGCAGGGACTTGGACACCGGGGAGCTGTTTTTT.

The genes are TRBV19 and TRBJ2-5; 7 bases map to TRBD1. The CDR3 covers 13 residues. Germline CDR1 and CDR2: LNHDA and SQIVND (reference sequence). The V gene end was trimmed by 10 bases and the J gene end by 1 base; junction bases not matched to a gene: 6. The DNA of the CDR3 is TGTGCCACATTGGGGGACAGCCAAGAGACCCAGTACTTC. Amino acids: CATLGDSQETQYF.

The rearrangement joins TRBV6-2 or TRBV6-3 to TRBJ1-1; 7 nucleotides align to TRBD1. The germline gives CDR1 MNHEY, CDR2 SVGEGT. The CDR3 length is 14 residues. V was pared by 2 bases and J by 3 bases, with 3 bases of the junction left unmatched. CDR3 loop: CASSYLGQDTEAFF. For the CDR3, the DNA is TGTGCCAGCAGTTACCTCGGACAGGACACTGAAGCTTTCTTT.